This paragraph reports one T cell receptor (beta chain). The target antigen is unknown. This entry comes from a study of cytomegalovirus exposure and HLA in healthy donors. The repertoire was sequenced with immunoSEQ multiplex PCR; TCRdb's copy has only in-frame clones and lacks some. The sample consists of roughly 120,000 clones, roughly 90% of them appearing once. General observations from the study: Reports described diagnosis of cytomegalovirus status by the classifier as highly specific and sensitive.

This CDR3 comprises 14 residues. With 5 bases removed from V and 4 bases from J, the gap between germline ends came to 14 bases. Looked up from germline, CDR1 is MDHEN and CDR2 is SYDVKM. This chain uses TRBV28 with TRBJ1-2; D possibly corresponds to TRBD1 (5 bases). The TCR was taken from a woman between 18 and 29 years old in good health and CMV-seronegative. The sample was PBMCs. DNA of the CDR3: TGTGCCAGCAGTCCGCCGGGGGGTAGCTATGGCTACACCTTC. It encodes CASSPPGGSYGYTF.